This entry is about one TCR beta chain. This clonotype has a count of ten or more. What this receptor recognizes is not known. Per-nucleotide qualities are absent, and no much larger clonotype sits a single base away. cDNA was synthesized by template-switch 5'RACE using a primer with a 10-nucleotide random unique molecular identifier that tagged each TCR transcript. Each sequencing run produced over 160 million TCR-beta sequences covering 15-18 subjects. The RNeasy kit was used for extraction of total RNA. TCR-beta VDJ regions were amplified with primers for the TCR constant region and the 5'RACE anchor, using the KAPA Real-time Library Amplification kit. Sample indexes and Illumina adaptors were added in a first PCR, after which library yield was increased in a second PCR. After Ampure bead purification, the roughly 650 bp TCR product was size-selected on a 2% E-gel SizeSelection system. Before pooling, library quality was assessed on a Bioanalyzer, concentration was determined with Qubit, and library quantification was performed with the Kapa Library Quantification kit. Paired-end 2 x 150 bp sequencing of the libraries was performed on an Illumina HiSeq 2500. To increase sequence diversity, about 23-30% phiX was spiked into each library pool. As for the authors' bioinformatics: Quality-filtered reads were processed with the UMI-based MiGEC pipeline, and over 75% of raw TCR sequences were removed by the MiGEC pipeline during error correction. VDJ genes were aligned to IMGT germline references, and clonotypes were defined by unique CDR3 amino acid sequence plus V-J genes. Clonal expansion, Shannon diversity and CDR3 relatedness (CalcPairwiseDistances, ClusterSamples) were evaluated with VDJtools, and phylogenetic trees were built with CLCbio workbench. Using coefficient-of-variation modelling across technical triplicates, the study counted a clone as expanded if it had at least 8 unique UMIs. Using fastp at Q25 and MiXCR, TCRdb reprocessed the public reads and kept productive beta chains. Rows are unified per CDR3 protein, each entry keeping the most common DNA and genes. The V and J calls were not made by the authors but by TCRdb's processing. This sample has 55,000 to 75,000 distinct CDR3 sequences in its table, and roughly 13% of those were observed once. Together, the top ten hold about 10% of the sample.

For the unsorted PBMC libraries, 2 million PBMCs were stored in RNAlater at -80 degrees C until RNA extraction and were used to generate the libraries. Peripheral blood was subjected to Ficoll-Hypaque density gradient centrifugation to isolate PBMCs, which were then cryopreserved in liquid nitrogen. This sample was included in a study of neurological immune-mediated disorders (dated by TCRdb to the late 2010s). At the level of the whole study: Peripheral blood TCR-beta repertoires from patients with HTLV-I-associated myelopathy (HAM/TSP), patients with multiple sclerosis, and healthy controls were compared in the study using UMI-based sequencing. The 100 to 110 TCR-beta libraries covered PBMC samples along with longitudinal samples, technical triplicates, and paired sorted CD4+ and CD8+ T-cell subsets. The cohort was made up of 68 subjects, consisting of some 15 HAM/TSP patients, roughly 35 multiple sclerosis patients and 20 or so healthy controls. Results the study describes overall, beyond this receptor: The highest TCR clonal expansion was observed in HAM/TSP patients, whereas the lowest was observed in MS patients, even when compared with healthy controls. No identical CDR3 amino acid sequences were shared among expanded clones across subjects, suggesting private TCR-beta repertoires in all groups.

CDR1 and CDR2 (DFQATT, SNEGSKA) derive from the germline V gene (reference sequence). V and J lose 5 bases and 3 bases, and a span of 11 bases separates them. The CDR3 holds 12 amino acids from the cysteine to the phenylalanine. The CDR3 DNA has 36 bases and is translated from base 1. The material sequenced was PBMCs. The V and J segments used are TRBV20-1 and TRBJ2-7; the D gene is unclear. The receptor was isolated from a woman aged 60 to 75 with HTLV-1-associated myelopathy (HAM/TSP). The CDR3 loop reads CSARFQGYEQYF. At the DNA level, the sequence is TGCAGTGCTCGGTTTCAAGGCTACGAGCAGTACTTC.